This record looks at one TCR beta chain sequence and its context. This sample was included in a study of blood T cell repertoires in COVID-19. Study details: COVID-19 samples collected from the United States, Italy and Spain covered acute and convalescent phases. PBMCs, B-cell-depleted T cells, or T cells provided the cDNA or gDNA that made up the material.

In the authors' methods: Reference gene primer amplification in the assay estimated nucleated cell counts. The data were produced by immunoSEQ multiplex PCR, yet TCRdb's version contains in-frame clones alone and is incomplete. The DNA was the basis for D and trimming; V, J and clone size are from that table. The sample has 50,000 to 75,000 clones; more than 75% are singletons. The sequence came from a man between 60 and 75 years old with acute or convalescent COVID-19. Sequenced input: peripheral blood.

This CDR3 reads CSVPHGAGVGEQYF. CDR3 nucleotides: TGCAGCGTGCCCCATGGAGCAGGGGTAGGCGAGCAGTACTTC. The rearrangement joins TRBV29-1 to TRBJ2-7, with a possible D match to TRBD1 (6 bases). The CDR3 is made up of 14 amino acids. Germline-derived CDR1 and CDR2 are SQVTM and ANQGSEA. V was pared by 6 bases and J by 6 bases, with 21 bases between.